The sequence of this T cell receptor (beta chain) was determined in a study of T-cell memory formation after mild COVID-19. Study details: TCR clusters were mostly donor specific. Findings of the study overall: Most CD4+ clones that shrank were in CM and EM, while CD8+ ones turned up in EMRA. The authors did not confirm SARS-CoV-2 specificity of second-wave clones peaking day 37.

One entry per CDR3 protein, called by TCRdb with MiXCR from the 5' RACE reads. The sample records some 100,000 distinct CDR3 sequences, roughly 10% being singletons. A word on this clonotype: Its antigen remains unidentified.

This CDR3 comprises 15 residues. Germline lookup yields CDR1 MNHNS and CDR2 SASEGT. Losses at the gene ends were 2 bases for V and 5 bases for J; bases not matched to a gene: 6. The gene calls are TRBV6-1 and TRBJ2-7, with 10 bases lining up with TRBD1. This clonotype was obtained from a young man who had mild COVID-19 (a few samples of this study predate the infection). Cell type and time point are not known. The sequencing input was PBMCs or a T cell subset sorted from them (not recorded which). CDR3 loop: CASSEMRQGADEQYV. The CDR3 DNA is TGTGCCAGCAGTGAAATGAGACAGGGGGCTGACGAGCAGTACGTC.